This T cell receptor beta chain was recorded in a study of glioma-infiltrating T cells. Whole-study results and caveats: Gliomas, especially low-grade, showed above-expected tissue-blood divergence; non-neoplastic patients showed below.

TCR alpha and beta CDR3 regions were amplified from RNA using iRepertoire nested multiplex PCR. TCRdb re-derived calls from the multiplex PCR reads in MiXCR, one entry per CDR3 protein. This sample carries approximately 120,000 distinct CDR3 sequences, 25% of them seen once, and the ten largest clones take around 30%. CDR3 size: 14 residues. CDR1 is SGHTA, CDR2 FQGTGA, per germline. V was cut by 5 bases and J by 7 bases, with 17 bases left in between. About this clonotype: Its specificity is unknown. A read error is possible here, since a much larger clone lies one base away.

The source is a human donor with low-grade glioma or glioblastoma, undergoing nonglioma brain surgery, or in good health (not recorded which). The sample comprised glioma tissue, nonneoplastic brain tissue, or PBMCs (not recorded which). The chain couples TRBV7-3 to TRBJ1-2; no clear D. The CDR3 DNA sequence: TGTGCCAGCAGCCCTAACGCTAGGTCTACTGGCTACACCTTC. As protein: CASSPNARSTGYTF. Based on the CDR3 plus reference TRBV7-3 and TRBJ1-2, the full variable domain is GAGVSQTPSNKVTEKGKYVELRCDPISGHTALYWYRQSLGQGPEFLIYFQGTGAADDSGLPNDRFFAVRPEGSVSTLKIQRTERGDSAVYLCASSPNARSTGYTFGSGTRLTVV.